The 31 T cell receptor beta chains below come from one sample, sequenced in a study of blood T cell repertoires in COVID-19. The method was immunoSEQ multiplex PCR; TCRdb's version includes in-frame clones alone and lacks a portion of them. The sample includes about 270,000 clones, roughly nine tenths of them seen just once. Sequenced input: peripheral blood. The receptors were sampled from a man between 35 and 55 years old who had recovered from COVID-19.

The rearrangement uses TRBV18 and TRBJ2-7, with D possibly TRBD1 on 5 matching bases. Germline CDR1 KGHSH, CDR2 LQKENI. The V gene lost 5 bases and the J gene lost 5 bases, with 10 bases spanning the gap. The CDR3 runs to 12 residues. The DNA for the CDR3 is TGTGCCAGCTCAGCAGGGTTCCACGAGCAGTACTTC. It specifies CASSAGFHEQYF.

This chain uses TRBV27 with TRBJ2-6, with 8 bases matching TRBD2. The junction had 12 bases not matched to a gene; V was cut back by 6 bases and J by 2 bases. This CDR3 is 18 amino acids long. The germline gives CDR1 MNHEY, CDR2 SMNVEV (reference sequence). CDR3 loop: CASSQRGGTGTGANVLTF. The CDR3 coding sequence is TGTGCCAGCAGCCAACGGGGGGGTACTGGGACTGGGGCCAACGTCCTGACTTTC.

V gene TRBV6-2 or TRBV6-3 combines with J gene TRBJ1-5; possibly TRBD1 for D (5 bases). Germline CDR1 and CDR2: MNHEY and SVGEGT. CDR3 length: 14 residues. With 5 bases removed from V and 10 bases from J, the gap between germline ends came to 18 bases. This CDR3 reads CASSLRQTLGPQHF. Here the CDR3 DNA reads TGTGCCAGCAGTCTCCGACAGACTTTGGGTCCCCAGCATTTT.

The V and J genes are TRBV11-3 and TRBJ2-3; possible D gene TRBD1, 5 bases. Germline CDR1 and CDR2: SGHNT and YENEEA. V was shortened by 5 bases and J by 4 bases, with 16 bases between the two germline ends. The CDR3 is 15 residues long. The CDR3 DNA follows: TGTGCCAGCAGCCCAATTGCTATGGGGCCAGATACGCAGTATTTT. Translated, it gives CASSPIAMGPDTQYF.

The rearrangement uses TRBV27 and TRBJ2-7; 8 bases fit TRBD1. Trimming removed 1 base from V and 1 base from J; junction bases left unmatched: 3. This CDR3 spans 15 amino acids. Germline V gene sequence: CDR1 MNHEY, CDR2 SMNVEV (reference sequence). CDR3 loop: CASSLFDRGSYEQYF. CDR3 DNA: TGTGCCAGCAGTTTATTTGACAGGGGTTCCTACGAGCAGTACTTC.

The rearrangement links TRBV20-1 to TRBJ2-1; no firm D call. The CDR3 is 14 amino acids. Looked up from germline, CDR1 is DFQATT and CDR2 is SNEGSKA (reference sequence). V lost 7 bases and J lost 4, with 17 bases in between. CDR3 in DNA: TGCAGTGTTAGTGCCCCCAAGAGTTACAATGAGCAGTTCTTC. Translating it yields CSVSAPKSYNEQFF.

This chain connects TRBV5-8 to TRBJ1-2; TRBD1 agrees at 7 bases. The V gene end was trimmed by 4 bases and the J gene end by 8 bases; junction bases not matched to a gene: 8. Germline values: CDR1 SGHTS, CDR2 YDEGEE. The CDR3 is made up of 13 amino acids. The CDR3 protein is CASSAGTAKGYTF. The CDR3 bases are TGTGCCAGCAGCGCCGGGACAGCAAAGGGCTACACCTTC.

This clone appeared once. V is TRBV12-3 or TRBV12-4 and J is TRBJ1-1; perhaps TRBD1 as D (5 bases). V was cut by 1 base and J by 4 bases, with 7 bases left in between. This CDR3 contains 13 residues. CDR3 bases: TGTGCCAGCAGTTTAGGGCAGGGCACTGAAGCTTTCTTT. Residues: CASSLGQGTEAFF.

The chain links TRBV5-1 to TRBJ1-2; D unclear. CDR1 and CDR2 from the germline V gene are SGHRS and YFSETQ. Trimming pared 6 bases from V and 3 bases from J, leaving 12 bases between. The CDR3 consists of 13 residues. The CDR3 loop is CASILASYYGYTF. The CDR3 DNA follows: TGCGCCAGCATTCTGGCCAGTTACTATGGCTACACCTTC. The full variable domain, completed using reference TRBV5-1 and TRBJ1-2, is KAGVTQTPRYLIKTRGQQVTLSCSPISGHRSVSWYQQTPGQGLQFLFEYFSETQRNKGNFPGRFSGRQFSNSRSEMNVSTLELGDSALYLCASILASYYGYTFGSGTRLTVV.

V is TRBV5-1 and J is TRBJ1-1; 8 bases fit TRBD1. Germline V gene data show CDR1 as SGHRS and CDR2 as YFSETQ. This CDR3 contains 15 residues. V lost 0 bases to trimming and J lost 5 bases; unmatched junction nucleotides: 6. CDR3 sequence reads: CASSLAGGAGTEAFF. For the CDR3, the DNA is TGCGCCAGCAGCTTGGCAGGGGGCGCGGGAACTGAAGCTTTCTTT.

The rearrangement joins TRBV3-1 (or the pseudogene TRBV3-2) to TRBJ1-1; D remains unclear. The CDR3 extends over 13 amino acids. The V gene lost 3 bases and the J gene lost 0 bases, with 5 bases spanning the gap. The germline V gene encodes CDR1 LGHDT and CDR2 YNNKEL (reference sequence). This CDR3 is CASSQGLNTEAFF. CDR3 coding DNA: TGTGCCAGCAGCCAGGGCTTGAACACTGAAGCTTTCTTT.

The chain joins TRBV2 to TRBJ2-5; 10 nucleotides align to TRBD2. Germline V gives CDR1 SNHLY, CDR2 FYNNEI. J was trimmed by 5 bases and V by 6 bases; bases with no gene match: 21. The CDR3 is 19 amino acids. The CDR3 loop is CASRDIPLSGRAYWETQYF. CDR3 nucleotide sequence: TGTGCCAGCAGAGACATACCACTGAGCGGGAGGGCATATTGGGAGACCCAGTACTTC.

This rearrangement joins TRBV29-1 to TRBJ2-3, with 7 bases fitting TRBD2. The germline V gene encodes CDR1 SQVTM and CDR2 ANQGSEA. CDR3 length equals 13 residues. V shed 5 bases, J shed 2 bases, and the junction held 4 bases outside the gene matches. CDR3 sequence (DNA): TGCAGCGTTTCGGGGGGATCCACAGATACGCAGTATTTT. Its translation: CSVSGGSTDTQYF.

Only one count was recorded for this clone. The J gene is TRBJ1-2, the V gene TRBV13; 9 bases line up with TRBD1. The CDR3 length is 14 residues. Trimming at V came to 5 bases and at J to 4 bases, leaving 5 bases not matched to a gene. The germline V gene encodes CDR1 PRHDT and CDR2 FYEKMQ (reference sequence). CDR3 region: CASSRRDRAYGYTF. The DNA for the CDR3 is TGTGCCAGCAGCCGAAGGGACAGGGCCTATGGCTACACCTTC.

The chain links TRBV5-4 to TRBJ2-3; TRBD2 agrees at 8 bases. The CDR3 has 16 amino acids. V dropped 5 bases and J dropped 1; count of bases not matched to a gene: 9. Looked up from germline, CDR1 is SGHNT and CDR2 is YYREEE (reference sequence). CDR3 coding DNA: TGTGCCAGCAGAAAAATGGCGGGACTAGGCACAGATACGCAGTATTTT. Its protein product is CASRKMAGLGTDTQYF.

The chain carries TRBV29-1 and TRBJ2-2; TRBD2 matches at 9 bases. With 6 bases clipped from V and 6 bases from J, the junction kept 23 bases outside the gene matches. Per the germline V gene, CDR1 is SQVTM and CDR2 is ANQGSEA. There are 19 residues in the CDR3. The DNA of the CDR3 is TGCAGCGTCCTAGAATACGGGACCCCTTTAGCGGGAGTCTCCGGGGAGCTGTTTTTT. Its protein is CSVLEYGTPLAGVSGELFF.

The rearrangement links TRBV11-2 to TRBJ1-2; weak D call: TRBD1 (5 bases). This CDR3 has 17 amino acids. CDR1 and CDR2 from the germline V gene are SGHAT and FQNNGV. V gave up 5 bases and J gave up 0 bases, with 19 bases separating them. The CDR3 loop reads CASSPGVSLSPNYGYTF. The DNA of the CDR3 is TGTGCCAGCAGCCCGGGGGTGAGCCTAAGTCCTAACTATGGCTACACCTTC.

In its sample, this clone was seen once. This CDR3 is CASSFRGARTEAFF. CDR3 nucleotides: TGTGCCAGCAGCTTTCGGGGGGCGCGGACTGAAGCTTTCTTT. The V gene is TRBV5-5, the J gene TRBJ1-1; D possibly corresponds to TRBD1 (6 bases). From germline, CDR1 is SGHKS and CDR2 YYEKEE (reference sequence). This CDR3 comprises 14 residues. Trimming removed 2 bases at V and 5 bases at J, with 13 bases between.

The chain has TRBV5-5 and TRBJ1-1; 10 positions match TRBD1. The CDR3 consists of 15 residues. Looked up from germline, CDR1 is SGHKS and CDR2 is YYEKEE (reference sequence). Trimming took 0 bases from V and 5 from J; bases not matched to a gene: 4. This CDR3 is CASSLVGQGGTEAFF. CDR3 nucleotides: TGTGCCAGCAGCTTGGTTGGACAGGGGGGAACTGAAGCTTTCTTT.

The chain employs TRBV7-2 and TRBJ1-1; tentative D call: TRBD1 (5 bases). CDR3 length: 13 amino acids. Germline values: CDR1 SGHTA, CDR2 FQGNSA. V dropped 5 bases and J dropped 3 bases, with 10 bases sitting between them. The CDR3 region is CASSNRGYTEAFF. The CDR3 nucleotides are TGTGCCAGCAGCAACCGGGGGTACACTGAAGCTTTCTTT.

V is TRBV19 and J is TRBJ2-1, with 11 positions matching TRBD1. In germline, CDR1 is LNHDA, CDR2 SQIVND (reference sequence). The J segment lost 1 base and the V segment lost 6 bases, leaving 8 bases of the junction unmatched. The CDR3 is 17 residues long. In nucleotides, the CDR3 is TGTGCCAGTAGCCCATATGGGACAGGGGGTTCCTACAATGAGCAGTTCTTC. Amino acids: CASSPYGTGGSYNEQFF. Combining the CDR3 with reference TRBV19 and TRBJ2-1 gives the whole variable domain DGGITQSPKYLFRKEGQNVTLSCEQNLNHDAMYWYRQDPGQGLRLIYYSQIVNDFQKGDIAEGYSVSREKKESFPLTVTSAQKNPTAFYLCASSPYGTGGSYNEQFFGPGTRLTVL.

The CDR3: CASQGWASNTGELFF. CDR3 in DNA: TGTGCCAGCCAGGGTTGGGCGTCCAACACCGGGGAGCTGTTTTTT. This sequence joins TRBV19 and TRBJ2-2; weak D call: TRBD1 (5 bases). The CDR3 spans 15 residues. Germline V gives CDR1 LNHDA, CDR2 SQIVND (reference sequence). V gave up 9 bases and J gave up 2 bases, with 16 bases separating them.

The J gene is TRBJ1-6, the V gene TRBV19; the D is unclear. The V end lost 11 bases, the J end lost 10 bases, and 15 bases lay between the germline ends. The length of the CDR3 is 12 residues. CDR1 is LNHDA and CDR2 is SQIVND in the germline V gene (reference sequence). Here the CDR3 DNA reads TGTGCCGCGGGCCACGGAGGCTCACCCCTCCACTTT. It yields the protein CAAGHGGSPLHF.

This clone was picked up one time. The V gene is TRBV3-1 (or the pseudogene TRBV3-2), the J gene TRBJ2-1; no clear D gene. Trimming shortened V by 1 base and J by 6 bases, and 10 bases separated the two germline ends. The germline V gene has CDR1 LGHDT and CDR2 YNNKEL (reference sequence). The CDR3 is 14 residues long. Written as DNA, the CDR3 is TGTGCCAGCAGCCAAGTAGAGCGACCCAATGAGCAGTTCTTC. Translated, it gives CASSQVERPNEQFF.

The rearrangement uses TRBV27 and TRBJ1-5; maybe TRBD1 (5 bases). The germline gives CDR1 MNHEY, CDR2 SMNVEV (reference sequence). Trimming pared 6 bases from V and 7 bases from J, leaving 16 bases between. This CDR3 comprises 14 residues. As DNA, the CDR3 is TGTGCCAGCAGCTGGGTATTGGGGGGACAGCCCCAGCATTTT. It translates to CASSWVLGGQPQHF.

The V gene is TRBV3-1 (or the pseudogene TRBV3-2), the J gene TRBJ2-7, with D possibly being TRBD2 (7 bases). Germline lookup yields CDR1 LGHDT and CDR2 YNNKEL (reference sequence). Trimming cost V 3 bases and J 3 bases, with 15 bases left between them. The CDR3 is 15 amino acids. CDR3 amino acids: CASSHKWEGDYEQYF. CDR3 DNA sequence: TGTGCCAGCAGCCATAAATGGGAGGGGGACTACGAGCAGTACTTC.

The chain combines TRBV5-1 with TRBJ2-7; 8 nucleotides line up with TRBD1. From germline, CDR1 is SGHRS and CDR2 YFSETQ. V gave up 7 bases and J gave up 0 bases; unmatched junction bases: 6. The CDR3 consists of 14 residues. CDR3 region: CASRTGTGSYEQYF. CDR3 bases: TGCGCCAGCCGGACGGGGACAGGCTCCTACGAGCAGTACTTC.

CDR3 amino acids: CAISREISGANVLTF. The CDR3 coding sequence is TGTGCCATCAGTCGCGAGATTTCTGGGGCCAACGTCCTGACTTTC. The chain employs TRBV10-3 and TRBJ2-6, with D unresolved. CDR1 and CDR2 (germline): ENHRY, SYGVKD. This CDR3 spans 15 amino acids. V gave up 5 bases and J gave up 1 base, with 9 bases separating them.

The chain employs TRBV30 and TRBJ2-7, with D perhaps TRBD2 (6 bases). The CDR3 extends over 12 amino acids. V was clipped by 5 bases and J by 2 bases, with 10 bases between them. Germline CDR1 and CDR2: GTSNPN and SVGIG (reference sequence). CDR3 sequence: CAWAGGTYEQYF. The CDR3 bases are TGTGCCTGGGCCGGGGGAACCTACGAGCAGTACTTC.

The chain combines TRBV7-6 with TRBJ2-1; D is perhaps TRBD1 (6 bases). There are 15 residues in the CDR3. Germline CDR1 reads SGHVS; CDR2 reads FNYEAQ. Trimming took 5 bases from V and 6 from J, leaving 17 bases between them. CDR3 loop: CASSKAWGLSNEQFF. CDR3 in DNA: TGTGCCAGCAGCAAGGCCTGGGGGCTAAGCAATGAGCAGTTCTTC.

The sample holds one count of this clone. CDR3 in amino acids: CASSTTSGNTGELFF. The CDR3 region has the DNA TGTGCCAGCAGCACAACTAGCGGGAACACCGGGGAGCTGTTTTTT. This chain uses TRBV11-2 with TRBJ2-2; 8 bases match TRBD2. The germline V gene has CDR1 SGHAT and CDR2 FQNNGV. The CDR3 totals 15 residues. V was pared by 5 bases and J by 1 base, with 3 bases of the junction left unmatched.